Presented here are 15 T cell receptor beta chains from one specimen sequenced in a study of blood T cells in healthy people across ages. Through a sample-barcoded 5' primer and a J-beta primer mix, a second PCR was run for 7 to 11 cycles. TCRdb recomputed calls from the 5' RACE reads with MiXCR, one row per CDR3 protein. The table lists approximately 730,000 distinct CDR3 sequences, 43% of them singletons. Sequenced sample: blood. All receptors come from a woman aged 55-75 years in good health.

The chain recombines TRBV5-1 with TRBJ2-5; 8 bases align to TRBD1. The J call may be faulty, since TRBJ2-7 better matches the DNA end. This CDR3 has 15 amino acids. The germline V gene encodes CDR1 SGHRS and CDR2 YFSETQ. CDR3 loop: CASSLQGVGFYEQYF. CDR3 in DNA: TGCGCCAGCAGCTTACAGGGGGTGGGTTTCTACGAGCAGTACTTC.

This clonotype occurred a few times. The rearrangement joins TRBV7-2 to TRBJ2-1, with 13 bases that match TRBD2. V dropped 5 bases and J dropped 6; count of bases not matched to a gene: 4. The length of the CDR3 is 15 residues. Germline V gene lookup returns CDR1 SGHTA and CDR2 FQGNSA. The CDR3 region is CASSQLAGGINEQFF. The CDR3 bases are TGTGCCAGCAGCCAACTAGCGGGGGGGATCAATGAGCAGTTCTTC.

The chain has TRBV7-6 and TRBJ1-2; 9 nucleotides agree with TRBD1. CDR3 size: 16 residues. Per the germline V gene, CDR1 is SGHVS and CDR2 is FNYEAQ. The junction had 6 bases not matched to a gene; V was cut back by 1 base and J by 3 bases. The CDR3 coding sequence is TGTGCCAGCAGCTTAGACCCCACAGGGGGCTACTATGGCTACACCTTC. Translating gives CASSLDPTGGYYGYTF.

This clonotype was observed at least ten times. V and J are TRBV19 and TRBJ1-4; weak D call: TRBD1 (5 bases). V lost 7 bases to trimming and J lost 3 bases, with 12 bases between them. Germline assignment: CDR1 LNHDA and CDR2 SQIVND (reference sequence). The CDR3 runs 14 residues. CDR3 region: CASKRGRPNEKLFF. CDR3 nucleotide sequence: TGTGCCAGTAAGAGGGGACGGCCTAATGAAAAACTGTTTTTT.

The V gene is TRBV5-1, the J gene TRBJ2-1; 14 nucleotides match TRBD2. CDR1 and CDR2 (germline): SGHRS, YFSETQ. This CDR3 comprises 15 residues. V shed 3 bases, J shed 9 bases, and the junction held 5 bases outside the gene matches. The CDR3: CASSWGLAGEVEQFF. The CDR3 DNA reads TGCGCCAGCAGCTGGGGACTAGCGGGAGAAGTTGAGCAGTTCTTC.

The J gene is TRBJ1-1, the V gene TRBV10-3; 7 bases are a match to TRBD1. CDR1 and CDR2 from the germline V gene are ENHRY and SYGVKD. Trimming cost V 7 bases and J 4 bases; bases outside gene matches: 6. The CDR3 runs 13 residues. CDR3: CAITAGGGTEAFF. As DNA, the CDR3 is TGTGCCATCACCGCAGGGGGAGGCACTGAAGCTTTCTTT.

The rearrangement joins TRBV7-2 to TRBJ2-7, with D uncertain. The CDR3 is 15 amino acids. The ends were cut back, 1 base at V and 0 bases at J, with 10 bases in the middle. CDR1 and CDR2 from the germline V gene are SGHTA and FQGNSA. DNA of the CDR3: TGTGCCAGCAGCTTAGGAATAGGGATCTCCTACGAGCAGTACTTC. The encoded protein is CASSLGIGISYEQYF. The entire variable domain, with the rest obtained from reference TRBV7-2 and TRBJ2-7, is as follows: GAGVSQSPSNKVTEKGKDVELRCDPISGHTALYWYRQSLGQGLEFLIYFQGNSAPDKSGLPSDRFSAERTGGSVSTLTIQRTQQEDSAVYLCASSLGIGISYEQYFGPGTRLTVT.

This sequence joins TRBV4-2 and TRBJ2-1; 9 nucleotides match TRBD2. CDR3 size: 21 residues. Germline V lookup: CDR1 LGHNA, CDR2 YNFKEQ. J lost 9 bases, V lost 1 base, and 25 bases had no gene match. The CDR3 spells CASSQVPALAGRPEGGSEQFF. In DNA form, the CDR3 reads TGTGCCAGCAGCCAAGTCCCGGCGCTAGCGGGACGTCCGGAGGGGGGGAGTGAGCAGTTCTTC.

The J gene is TRBJ1-2, the V gene TRBV27; TRBD1 is a possible D gene (5 bases). V shed 7 bases and J shed 8 bases, with 17 bases lying between them. The CDR3 contains 13 residues. Germline V lookup: CDR1 MNHEY, CDR2 SMNVEV (reference sequence). In nucleotides, the CDR3 is TGTGCCAGCACGGGCCTAACAAGGGGCGGCTACACCTTC. Protein product: CASTGLTRGGYTF.

This clonotype was found a few times. The gene calls are TRBV6-1 and TRBJ2-1, with D maybe TRBD2 (5 bases). Trimming removed 4 bases from V and 9 bases from J, with 19 bases in between. The CDR3 consists of 15 residues. Germline loops: CDR1 MNHNS, CDR2 SASEGT. CDR3 loop: CASSARLEGPGEQFF. The CDR3 DNA reads as TGTGCCAGCAGTGCCAGGCTCGAGGGTCCCGGTGAGCAGTTCTTC.

This clonotype was found many times. V is TRBV29-1 and J is TRBJ2-5; no clear D. The germline gives CDR1 SQVTM, CDR2 ANQGSEA. With 5 bases removed from V and 4 bases from J, the gap between germline ends came to 17 bases. The CDR3 length is 14 residues. The CDR3 bases are TGCAGCGTTCGCACCCATACTGGACGAGAGACCCAGTACTTC. It translates to CSVRTHTGRETQYF.

On this clonotype: A read error may account for a junction end that differs from germline. The chain has TRBV14 and TRBJ2-1; D ambiguous. Per germline, CDR1 SGHDN and CDR2 FVKESK. This CDR3 is built from 13 residues. The CDR3 DNA is TGTGTCAGCAGCCCGAACTCCTACAATGAGCAGTTCTTC. This sequence encodes CVSSPNSYNEQFF.

This clonotype was counted many times. The V gene is TRBV20-1, the J gene TRBJ1-2, with D tentatively TRBD1 (5 bases). The germline V gene encodes CDR1 DFQATT and CDR2 SNEGSKA (reference sequence). V was pared by 0 bases and J by 4 bases, with 9 bases between. The CDR3 extends over 13 amino acids. The CDR3 nucleotides are TGCAGTGCTAGAGAACCTGACAGCTATGGCTACACCTTC. The encoded protein is CSAREPDSYGYTF.

This clonotype occurred a few times. The chain has TRBV6-2 or TRBV6-3 and TRBJ2-7, with a tentative D call TRBD2 (6 bases). The CDR3 runs to 15 residues. Germline assignment: CDR1 MNHEY and CDR2 SVGEGT. The V gene lost 6 bases and the J gene lost 0 bases, with 15 bases spanning the gap. In DNA, the CDR3 is TGTGCCAGCAGCAAGAGCGGGCCGCTCTCCTACGAGCAGTACTTC. Translation gives CASSKSGPLSYEQYF.

V usage is TRBV12-3 or TRBV12-4 and J usage is TRBJ1-2; the D is unclear. This CDR3 comprises 13 residues. The V end lost 5 bases, the J end lost 3 bases, and 10 bases lay between the germline ends. CDR3: CASSDAPDYGYTF. CDR3 nucleotide sequence: TGTGCCAGCAGTGACGCGCCAGACTATGGCTACACCTTC.